This TCR beta chain was identified in a study of graft-versus-host responses after intestinal transplantation. Turning to the study itself: All recipients got anti-thymocyte globulin induction, then tacrolimus and steroids for about three years. Notes on the study in general: In recipient marrow, GvH clones were found, and some appeared first in ileum or blood. Those patients showing graft-donor T cell macrochimerism displayed high graft-versus-host to host-versus-graft clonal ratios in allografts.

Using immunoSEQ multiplex PCR, the repertoire was profiled, and TCRdb retains in-frame clones only, with some absent. Seen here are about 110,000 clones, 80% to 95% observed once, and the top ten hold about 0.51%. The V end lost 1 base, the J end lost 2 bases, and 11 bases lay between the germline ends. CDR1 and CDR2 from the germline V gene are SEHNR and FQNEAQ (reference sequence). This CDR3 is 15 amino acids long. This clone turned up a few times. The target antigen is unknown. Sequenced material: unstimulated CD8+ T cells sorted from spleen or lymph node cells, taken before intestinal transplant. This sequence joins TRBV7-9 and TRBJ1-2; D is perhaps TRBD1 (5 bases). This clonotype was obtained from a human donor who received an intestinal transplant. The CDR3 sequence is CASSLDRKGNYGYTF. The DNA of the CDR3 is TGTGCCAGCAGCTTAGATCGGAAGGGGAACTATGGCTACACCTTC. Combining the CDR3 with reference TRBV7-9 and TRBJ1-2 gives the whole variable domain DTGVSQNPRHKITKRGQNVTFRCDPISEHNRLYWYRQTLGQGPEFLTYFQNEAQLEKSRLLSDRFSAERPKGSFSTLEIQRTEQGDSAMYLCASSLDRKGNYGYTFGSGTRLTVV.